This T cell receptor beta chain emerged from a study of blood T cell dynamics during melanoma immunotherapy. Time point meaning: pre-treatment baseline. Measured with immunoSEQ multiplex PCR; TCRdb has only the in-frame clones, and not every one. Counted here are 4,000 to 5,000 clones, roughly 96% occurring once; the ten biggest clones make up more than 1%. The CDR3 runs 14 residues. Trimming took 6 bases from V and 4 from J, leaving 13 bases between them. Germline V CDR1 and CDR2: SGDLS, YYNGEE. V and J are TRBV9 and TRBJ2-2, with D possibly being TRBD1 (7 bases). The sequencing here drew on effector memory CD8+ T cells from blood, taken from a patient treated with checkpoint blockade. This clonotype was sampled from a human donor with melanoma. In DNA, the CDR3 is TGTGCCAGCATGCGACAGGGAGGCACCGGGGAGCTGTTTTTT. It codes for CASMRQGGTGELFF.